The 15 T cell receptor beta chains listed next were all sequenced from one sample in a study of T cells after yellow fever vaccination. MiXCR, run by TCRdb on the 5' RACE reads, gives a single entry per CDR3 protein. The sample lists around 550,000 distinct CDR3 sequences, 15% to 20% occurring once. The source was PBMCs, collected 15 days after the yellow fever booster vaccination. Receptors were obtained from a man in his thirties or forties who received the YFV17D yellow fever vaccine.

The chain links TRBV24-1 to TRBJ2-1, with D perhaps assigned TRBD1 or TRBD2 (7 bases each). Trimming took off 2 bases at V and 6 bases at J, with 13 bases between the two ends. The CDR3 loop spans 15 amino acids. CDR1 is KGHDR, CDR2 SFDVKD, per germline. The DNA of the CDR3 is TGTGCCACCAGTGATTCAGGCAGGGGGGGCAATGAGCAGTTCTTC. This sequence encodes CATSDSGRGGNEQFF.

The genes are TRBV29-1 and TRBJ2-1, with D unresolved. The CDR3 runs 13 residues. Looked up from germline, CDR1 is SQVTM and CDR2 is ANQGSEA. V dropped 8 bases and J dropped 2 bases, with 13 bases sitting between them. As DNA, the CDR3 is TGCAGCCTTGTGGAGCCCCCCTACAATGAGCAGTTCTTC. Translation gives CSLVEPPYNEQFF.

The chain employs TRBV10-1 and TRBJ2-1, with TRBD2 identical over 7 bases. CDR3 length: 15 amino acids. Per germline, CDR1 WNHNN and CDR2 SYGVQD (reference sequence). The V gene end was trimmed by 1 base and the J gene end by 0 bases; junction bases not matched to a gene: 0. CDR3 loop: CASSELAGSYNEQFF. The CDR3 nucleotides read TGCGCCAGCAGTGAGTTAGCGGGCTCCTACAATGAGCAGTTCTTC.

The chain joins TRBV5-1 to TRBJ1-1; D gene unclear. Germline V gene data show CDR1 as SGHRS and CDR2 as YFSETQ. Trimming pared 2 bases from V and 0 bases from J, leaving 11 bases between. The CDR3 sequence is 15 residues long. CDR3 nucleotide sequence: TGCGCCAGCAGCTTAGTGGTCGGGATGAACACTGAAGCTTTCTTT. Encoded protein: CASSLVVGMNTEAFF. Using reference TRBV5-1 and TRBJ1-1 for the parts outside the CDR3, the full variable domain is KAGVTQTPRYLIKTRGQQVTLSCSPISGHRSVSWYQQTPGQGLQFLFEYFSETQRNKGNFPGRFSGRQFSNSRSEMNVSTLELGDSALYLCASSLVVGMNTEAFFGQGTRLTVV.

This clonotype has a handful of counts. The CDR3, as DNA: TGTGCCAGCAGTGGCCACAGGGGGCACAGCGAGACCCAGTACTTC. Protein sequence: CASSGHRGHSETQYF. The chain uses TRBV25-1 and TRBJ2-5; TRBD1 matches at 9 bases. CDR3 length equals 15 residues. Germline V gene lookup returns CDR1 MGHDK and CDR2 SYGVNS. With V trimmed by 4 bases and J by 5 bases, 8 bases remained unmatched.

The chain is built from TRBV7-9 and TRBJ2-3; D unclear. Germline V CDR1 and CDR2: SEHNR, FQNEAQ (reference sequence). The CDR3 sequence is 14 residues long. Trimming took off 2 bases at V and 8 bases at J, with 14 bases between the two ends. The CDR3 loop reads CASSLYSLQGTQYF. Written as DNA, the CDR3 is TGTGCCAGCAGCTTATATTCTCTCCAAGGTACGCAGTATTTT.

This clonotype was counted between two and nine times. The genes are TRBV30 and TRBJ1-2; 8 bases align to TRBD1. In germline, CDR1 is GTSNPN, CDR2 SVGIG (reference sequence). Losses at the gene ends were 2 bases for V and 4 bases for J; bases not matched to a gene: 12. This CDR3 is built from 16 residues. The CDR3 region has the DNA TGTGCCTGGAGTTCCAGGGGGCTGGTAACTGTCTATGGCTACACCTTC. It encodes CAWSSRGLVTVYGYTF.

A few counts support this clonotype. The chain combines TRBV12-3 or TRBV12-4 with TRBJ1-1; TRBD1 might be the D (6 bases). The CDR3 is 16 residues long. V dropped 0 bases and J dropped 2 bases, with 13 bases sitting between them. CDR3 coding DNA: TGTGCCAGCAGTTTAGCTTTCTACAGGGAAAACACTGAAGCTTTCTTT. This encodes CASSLAFYRENTEAFF.

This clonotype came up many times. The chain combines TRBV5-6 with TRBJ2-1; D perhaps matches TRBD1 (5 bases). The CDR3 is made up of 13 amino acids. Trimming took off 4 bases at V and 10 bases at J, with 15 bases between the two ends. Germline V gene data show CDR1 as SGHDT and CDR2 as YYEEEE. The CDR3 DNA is TGTGCCAGCAGCGCAGCAGGGTTAGGCGAGCAGTTCTTC. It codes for CASSAAGLGEQFF.

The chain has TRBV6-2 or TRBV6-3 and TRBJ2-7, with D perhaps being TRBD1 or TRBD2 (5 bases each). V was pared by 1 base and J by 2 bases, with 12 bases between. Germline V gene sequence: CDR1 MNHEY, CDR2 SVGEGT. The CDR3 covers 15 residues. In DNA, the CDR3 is TGTGCCAGCAGTTACTTGGGGACGGGGACCTACGAGCAGTACTTC. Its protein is CASSYLGTGTYEQYF.

CDR3 protein: CASSFRPGSGNTIYF. In DNA form, the CDR3 reads TGCGCCAGCAGCTTCCGGCCAGGCTCTGGAAACACCATATATTTT. The rearrangement links TRBV5-1 to TRBJ1-3; D gene ambiguous. The CDR3 loop spans 15 amino acids. Germline CDR1 SGHRS, CDR2 YFSETQ. V was trimmed by 2 bases and J by 0 bases, leaving 9 bases between them.

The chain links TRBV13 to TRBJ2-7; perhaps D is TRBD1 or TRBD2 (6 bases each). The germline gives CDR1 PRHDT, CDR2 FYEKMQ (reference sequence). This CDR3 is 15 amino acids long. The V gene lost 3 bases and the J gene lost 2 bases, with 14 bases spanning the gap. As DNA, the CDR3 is TGTGCCAGCAGCTTGGGGGGCGGTTTGACCTACGAGCAGTACTTC. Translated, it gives CASSLGGGLTYEQYF.

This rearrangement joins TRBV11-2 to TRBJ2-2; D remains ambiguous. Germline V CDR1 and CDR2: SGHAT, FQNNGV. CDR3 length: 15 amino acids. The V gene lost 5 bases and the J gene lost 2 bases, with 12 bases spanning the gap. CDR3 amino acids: CASSPPLSNTGELFF. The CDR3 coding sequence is TGTGCCAGCAGCCCCCCTCTATCCAACACCGGGGAGCTGTTTTTT.

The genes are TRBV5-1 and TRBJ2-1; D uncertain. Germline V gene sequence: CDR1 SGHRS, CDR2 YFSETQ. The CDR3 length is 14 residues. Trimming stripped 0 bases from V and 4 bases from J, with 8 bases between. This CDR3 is CASSLALSYNEQFF. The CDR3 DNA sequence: TGCGCCAGCAGCTTGGCCTTGAGTTACAATGAGCAGTTCTTC.

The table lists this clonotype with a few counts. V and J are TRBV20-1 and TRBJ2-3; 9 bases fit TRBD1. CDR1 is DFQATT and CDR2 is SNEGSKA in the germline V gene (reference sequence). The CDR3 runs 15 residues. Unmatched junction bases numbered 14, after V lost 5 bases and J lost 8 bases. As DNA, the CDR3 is TGCAGTGCTGGCAACCCCGGGACAGGGATGTTTACGCAGTATTTT. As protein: CSAGNPGTGMFTQYF.